This record looks at one T cell receptor (beta chain) sequence and its context. Participant reports of clinical history set cohort assignment. The recovered donors of Cohort 3 showed two negative PCRs, clearance, or symptom resolution. The V end was cut by 6 bases, the J end by 5 bases, with 19 bases between. The CDR3 spans 15 residues. Germline CDR1 is SNHLY and CDR2 is FYNNEI. Per the authors' pipeline: Amplification of reference gene primers provided the estimated nucleated cell counts. The method was immunoSEQ multiplex PCR; TCRdb's version includes in-frame clones alone and lacks a portion of them. The V and J calls and clone size are taken from that table; D and trimming were inferred from the DNA. Among about 160,000 clones listed, 70% to 90% were seen once. These data come from a study of blood T cell repertoires in COVID-19. For the study at large: COVID-19 samples from acute and convalescent phases originated in the United States, Italy and Spain.

Sequenced material: PBMCs or T cells enriched from blood (not recorded which). The TCR was taken from a man between 35 and 55 years old who had recovered from COVID-19. The chain uses TRBV2 and TRBJ1-2; no firm D call. The CDR3 is CASRPGVSSLYGYTF. Written as DNA, the CDR3 is TGTGCCAGCAGACCCGGGGTCAGCTCCCTATATGGCTACACCTTC. Full variable domain (rest looked up from reference TRBV2 and TRBJ1-2): EPEVTQTPSHQVTQMGQEVILRCVPISNHLYFYWYRQILGQKVEFLVSFYNNEISEKSEIFDDQFSVERPDGSNFTLKIRSTKLEDSAMYFCASRPGVSSLYGYTFGSGTRLTVV.